This T cell receptor beta chain was captured in a study of blood T cell repertoires in COVID-19. Looking at the study overall: Samples of COVID-19 (acute and convalescent) were obtained from the United States, Italy and Spain. PBMCs, B-cell-depleted T cells, or T cells were the source of the cDNA or gDNA that made up the material.

This clone occurred once. Authors' data handling: How many nucleated cells were present was estimated from reference gene primer amplification. The table came from immunoSEQ multiplex PCR; TCRdb's copy has only in-frame clones and leaves some out. The V and J calls and clone size are taken from that table; D and trimming were inferred from the DNA. This table holds 100,000 to 150,000 clones, around 85% found once. Material for sequencing was peripheral blood. The receptor's source is a woman older than 75 with acute or convalescent COVID-19.

CDR3 in DNA: TGCGCCAGCAACCTACCAACAGGGGTTCACCAGCCCCAGCATTTT. Translated: CASNLPTGVHQPQHF. The rearrangement joins TRBV23-1 to TRBJ1-5, with 7 nucleotides matching TRBD1. TRBV23-1 is flagged as an ORF with uncertain function. With V trimmed by 7 bases and J by 7 bases, 13 bases remained unmatched. This CDR3 is built from 15 residues.